This TCR beta chain was recovered during a study of metastatic and nonmetastatic thyroid tumors. Study background: It was across blood and tumor or nodule tissue from malignant and benign thyroid patients that repertoires were compared. Study-level findings and limits: It was reportedly found that TCR beta diversity was significantly higher in malignant thyroid tumors than in benign nodules, a difference seen in both blood and tumor samples.

Source study methods: Clinicopathological groups supplied CDR3 differences that were used to build a distant-metastasis classifier for papillary thyroid cancer. TCRdb reprocessed the PCR reads using MiXCR. For this entry, the V and J calls and clone size follow TCRdb and not the study's own pipeline. Of more than 20,000 clones listed, 20% to 30% are singletons. Thyroid surgery was preceded by no treatment in any patient. The CDR3 extends over 14 amino acids. J lost 2 bases, V lost 0 bases, and 4 bases had no gene match. Looked up from germline, CDR1 is DFQATT and CDR2 is SNEGSKA (reference sequence). This clone was picked up many times. As yet, its antigen is unknown.

This rearrangement joins TRBV20-1 to TRBJ2-7; 7 bases align to TRBD2. The clonotype comes from a male donor with papillary thyroid cancer or a benign thyroid nodule (not recorded which). Some clones in this sample may be carry-over from other donors' samples. The specimen sequenced was tumor tissue. The CDR3, as DNA: TGCAGTGCTAGAGATGGGAGGGGAACCTACGAGCAGTACTTC. It codes for CSARDGRGTYEQYF.